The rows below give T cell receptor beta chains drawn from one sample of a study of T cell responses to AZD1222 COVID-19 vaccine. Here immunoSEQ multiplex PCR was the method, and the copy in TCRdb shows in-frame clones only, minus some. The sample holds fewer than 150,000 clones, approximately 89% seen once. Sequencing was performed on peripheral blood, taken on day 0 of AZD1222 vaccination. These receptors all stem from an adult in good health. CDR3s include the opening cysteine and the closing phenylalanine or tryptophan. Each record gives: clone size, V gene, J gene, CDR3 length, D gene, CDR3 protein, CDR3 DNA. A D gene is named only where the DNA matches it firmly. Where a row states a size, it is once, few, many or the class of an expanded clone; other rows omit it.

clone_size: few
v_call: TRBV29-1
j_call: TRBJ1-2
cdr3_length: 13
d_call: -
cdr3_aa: CSVESGTNYGYTF
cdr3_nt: TGCAGCGTTGAATCAGGGACTAACTATGGCTACACCTTC

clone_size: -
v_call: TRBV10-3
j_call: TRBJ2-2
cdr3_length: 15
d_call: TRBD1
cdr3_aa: CAISAGQGYTGELFF
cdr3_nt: TGTGCCATCAGTGCGGGACAGGGGTACACCGGGGAGCTGTTTTTT

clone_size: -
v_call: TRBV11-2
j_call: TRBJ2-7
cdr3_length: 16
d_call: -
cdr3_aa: CASSLAAGTARREQYF
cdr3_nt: TGTGCCAGCAGCTTAGCCGCCGGGACGGCGAGGCGGGAGCAGTACTTC

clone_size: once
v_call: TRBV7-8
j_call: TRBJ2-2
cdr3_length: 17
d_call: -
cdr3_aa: CASSLPPGTPNTGELFF
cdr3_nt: TGTGCCAGCAGCTTACCCCCAGGGACGCCTAACACCGGGGAGCTGTTTTTT

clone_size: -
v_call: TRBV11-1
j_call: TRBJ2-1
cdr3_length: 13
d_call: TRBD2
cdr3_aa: CAELTSGHNEQFF
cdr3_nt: TGTGCCGAATTAACTAGCGGACACAATGAGCAGTTCTTC

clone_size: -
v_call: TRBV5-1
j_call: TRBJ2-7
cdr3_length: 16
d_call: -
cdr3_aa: CASSLNPSGAPYEQYF
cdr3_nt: TGCGCCAGCAGCCTCAACCCATCAGGAGCACCTTACGAGCAGTACTTC

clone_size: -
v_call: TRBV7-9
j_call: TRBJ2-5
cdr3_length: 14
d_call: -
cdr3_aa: CASSSRGGEETQYF
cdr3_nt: TGTGCCAGCAGCTCCCGAGGGGGGGAAGAGACCCAGTACTTC

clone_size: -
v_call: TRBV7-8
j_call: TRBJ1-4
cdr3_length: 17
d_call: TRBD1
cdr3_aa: CASSSSMGQGINEKLFF
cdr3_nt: TGTGCCAGCAGCTCAAGTATGGGACAGGGGATTAATGAAAAACTGTTTTTT

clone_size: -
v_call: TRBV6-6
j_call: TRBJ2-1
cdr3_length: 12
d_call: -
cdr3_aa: CASRPQGNEQFF
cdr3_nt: TGTGCCAGCAGACCGCAGGGGAATGAGCAGTTCTTC

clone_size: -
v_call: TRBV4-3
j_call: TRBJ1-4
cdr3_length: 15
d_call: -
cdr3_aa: CASSQDWLESEKLFF
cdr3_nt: TGCGCCAGCAGCCAAGATTGGCTCGAGTCCGAAAAACTGTTTTTT

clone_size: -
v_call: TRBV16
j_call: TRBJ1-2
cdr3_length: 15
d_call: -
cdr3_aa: CASSQSGQGGQGYTF
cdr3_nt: TGTGCCAGCAGCCAATCGGGCCAGGGCGGGCAAGGCTACACCTTC

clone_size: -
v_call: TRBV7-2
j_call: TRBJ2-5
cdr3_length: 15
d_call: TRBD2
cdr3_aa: CASSRLAGPQETQYF
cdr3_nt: TGTGCCAGCAGCCGCTTAGCGGGGCCCCAAGAGACCCAGTACTTC

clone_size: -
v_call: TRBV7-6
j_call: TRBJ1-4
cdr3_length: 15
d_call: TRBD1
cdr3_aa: CASSKQGAPNEKLFF
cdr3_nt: TGTGCCAGCAGCAAACAGGGGGCTCCTAATGAAAAACTGTTTTTT

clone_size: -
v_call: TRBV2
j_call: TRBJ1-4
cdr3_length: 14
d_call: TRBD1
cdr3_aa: CASSESGGNEKLFF
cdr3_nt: TGTGCCAGCAGTGAATCAGGGGGCAATGAAAAACTGTTTTTT

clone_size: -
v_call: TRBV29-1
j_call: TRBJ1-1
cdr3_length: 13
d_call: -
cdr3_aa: CSVVRTRDTEAFF
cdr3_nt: TGCAGCGTTGTCCGGACCCGGGACACTGAAGCTTTCTTT

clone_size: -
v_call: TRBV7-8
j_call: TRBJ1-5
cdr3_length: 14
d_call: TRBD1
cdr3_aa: CASRLQGENQPQHF
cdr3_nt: TGTGCCAGCAGGCTACAGGGGGAGAATCAGCCCCAGCATTTT

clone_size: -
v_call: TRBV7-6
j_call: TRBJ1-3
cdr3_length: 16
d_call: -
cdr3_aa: CASSLGSEWTGNTIYF
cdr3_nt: TGTGCCAGCAGCTTGGGCAGTGAATGGACTGGAAACACCATATATTTT

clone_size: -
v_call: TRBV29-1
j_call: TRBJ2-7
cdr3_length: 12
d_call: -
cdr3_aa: CSIRLQGGEQYF
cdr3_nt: TGCAGTATTCGGCTGCAAGGAGGGGAGCAGTACTTC

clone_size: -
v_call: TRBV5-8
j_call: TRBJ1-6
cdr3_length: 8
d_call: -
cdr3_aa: CASSLVHF
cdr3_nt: TGTGCCAGCAGCTTGGTCCACTTT

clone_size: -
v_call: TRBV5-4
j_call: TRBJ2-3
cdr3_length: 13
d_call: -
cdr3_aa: CASSFFLTDTQYF
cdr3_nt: TGTGCCAGCAGCTTCTTTCTCACAGATACGCAGTATTTT

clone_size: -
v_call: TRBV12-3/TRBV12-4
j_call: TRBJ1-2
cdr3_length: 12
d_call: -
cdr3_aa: CASSVQTYGYTF
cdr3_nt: TGTGCCAGCAGTGTACAGACGTATGGCTACACCTTC

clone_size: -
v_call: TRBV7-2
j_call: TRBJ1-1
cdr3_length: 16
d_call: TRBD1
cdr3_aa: CASSLVTGVANTEAFF
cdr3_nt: TGTGCCAGCAGCTTGGTCACAGGGGTTGCGAACACTGAAGCTTTCTTT

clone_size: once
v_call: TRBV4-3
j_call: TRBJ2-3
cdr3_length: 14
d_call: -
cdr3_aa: CASSQFTISDTQYF
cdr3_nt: TGCGCCAGCAGCCAATTTACGATCTCAGATACGCAGTATTTT

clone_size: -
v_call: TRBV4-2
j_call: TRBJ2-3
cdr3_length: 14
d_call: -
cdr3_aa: CASSTRGSTDTQYF
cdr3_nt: TGTGCCAGCAGCACACGGGGGAGCACAGATACGCAGTATTTT

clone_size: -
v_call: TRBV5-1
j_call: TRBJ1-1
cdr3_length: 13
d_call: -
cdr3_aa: CASSGQMNTEAFF
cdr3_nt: TGCGCCAGCAGCGGACAGATGAACACTGAAGCTTTCTTT

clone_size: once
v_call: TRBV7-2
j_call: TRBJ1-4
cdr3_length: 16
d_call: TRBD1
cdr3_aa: CASSPQTGATNEKLFF
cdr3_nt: TGTGCCAGCAGCCCTCAAACAGGGGCAACTAATGAAAAACTGTTTTTT

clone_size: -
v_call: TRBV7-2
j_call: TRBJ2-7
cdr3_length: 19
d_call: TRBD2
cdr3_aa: CASSLTGKTRGGARYEQYF
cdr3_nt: TGTGCCAGCAGCTTAACGGGGAAGACTCGCGGGGGGGCCAGGTACGAGCAGTACTTC

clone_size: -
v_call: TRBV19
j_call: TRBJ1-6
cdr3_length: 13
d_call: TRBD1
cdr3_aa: CASEDRGNSPLHF
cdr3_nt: TGTGCCAGCGAAGACAGGGGGAATTCACCCCTCCACTTT

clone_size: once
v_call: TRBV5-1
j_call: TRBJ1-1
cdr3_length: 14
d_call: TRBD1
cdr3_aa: CASSPQGESTEAFF
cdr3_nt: TGCGCCAGCAGCCCACAGGGGGAGAGCACTGAAGCTTTCTTT

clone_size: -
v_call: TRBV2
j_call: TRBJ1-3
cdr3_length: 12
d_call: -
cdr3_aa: CARRDLGNTIYF
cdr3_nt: TGTGCCAGGAGGGACCTCGGAAACACCATATATTTT

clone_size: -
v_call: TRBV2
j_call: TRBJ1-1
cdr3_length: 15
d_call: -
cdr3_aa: CASSGTVWGNTEAFF
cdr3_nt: TGTGCCAGCAGTGGAACAGTCTGGGGGAACACTGAAGCTTTCTTT

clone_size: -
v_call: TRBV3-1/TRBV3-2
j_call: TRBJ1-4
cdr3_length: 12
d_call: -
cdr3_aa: CASSQGAEKLFF
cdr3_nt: TGTGCCAGCAGCCAGGGAGCGGAAAAACTGTTTTTT

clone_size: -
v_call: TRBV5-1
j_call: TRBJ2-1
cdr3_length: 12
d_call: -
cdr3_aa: CASSLDGDSHFF
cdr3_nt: TGCGCCAGCAGCTTGGACGGAGATAGTCATTTCTTC

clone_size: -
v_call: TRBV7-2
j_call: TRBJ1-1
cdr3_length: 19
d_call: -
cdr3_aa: CASSPRLGRFSFMNTEAFF
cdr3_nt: TGTGCCAGCAGCCCCCGGTTAGGCAGGTTCTCGTTTATGAACACTGAAGCTTTCTTT